The 11 T cell receptor beta chains below come from one sample, sequenced in a study of cytomegalovirus exposure and HLA in healthy donors. The PCR used 60 Vbeta and 13 Jbeta primers. TCRdb's table, derived via immunoSEQ multiplex PCR, lists solely in-frame clones and lacks some. This table has roughly 140,000 clones, 79% appearing once. The sample consisted of PBMCs. The source of these receptors is a man between 50 and 59 years old in good health and CMV-seropositive.

This clone was observed once. The gene calls are TRBV6-1 and TRBJ2-5; D is possibly TRBD2 (5 bases). This CDR3 region has 13 residues. Germline CDR1 reads MNHNS; CDR2 reads SASEGT. Trimming took 7 bases from V and 3 from J, leaving 12 bases between them. The CDR3 nucleotides are TGTGCCAGCAACGGCGGGCTCGAAGAGACCCAGTACTTC. Protein sequence: CASNGGLEETQYF.

Only a few counts were recorded for this clone. The rearrangement links TRBV2 to TRBJ2-7, with a weak D call TRBD2 (6 bases). The V and J ends lost 7 bases and 0 bases respectively, with 10 bases between them. Germline CDR1 SNHLY, CDR2 FYNNEI. The length of the CDR3 is 13 residues. The CDR3 nucleotides read TGTGCCAGCATAGCGGCTAACTCCTACGAGCAGTACTTC. Residues: CASIAANSYEQYF. The whole variable domain, remainder taken from reference TRBV2 and TRBJ2-7, is EPEVTQTPSHQVTQMGQEVILRCVPISNHLYFYWYRQILGQKVEFLVSFYNNEISEKSEIFDDQFSVERPDGSNFTLKIRSTKLEDSAMYFCASIAANSYEQYFGPGTRLTVT.

This chain links TRBV5-1 with TRBJ1-6, with D maybe TRBD1 (6 bases). Germline values: CDR1 SGHRS, CDR2 YFSETQ. This CDR3 comprises 15 residues. V gave up 2 bases and J gave up 7 bases, with 13 bases separating them. The CDR3 reads CASSLSTGKNSPLHF. The DNA of the CDR3 is TGCGCCAGCAGCTTAAGCACAGGGAAGAATTCACCCCTCCACTTT.

The chain carries TRBV5-1 and TRBJ2-5, with TRBD1 as a possible D gene (6 bases). V gave up 1 base and J gave up 1 base, with 8 bases separating them. The germline CDR1 and CDR2 sequences are SGHRS and YFSETQ. The CDR3 has 14 amino acids. CDR3 in DNA: TGCGCCAGCAGCTTGACAGGGATCCAAGAGACCCAGTACTTC. Its translation is CASSLTGIQETQYF.

Regarding this clone: Within the sample, other DNA sequences also encode this same CDR3. The J gene is TRBJ1-2, the V gene TRBV27; D possibly corresponds to TRBD1 (5 bases). This CDR3 has 14 residues. The germline V and J ends were trimmed by 2 bases and 4 bases, with 11 bases remaining between them. The germline CDR1 and CDR2 sequences are MNHEY and SMNVEV (reference sequence). The CDR3 sequence: CASSLGGLPYGYTF. The CDR3 DNA follows: TGTGCCAGCAGTTTAGGGGGACTCCCCTATGGCTACACCTTC.

V usage is TRBV9 and J usage is TRBJ2-3; maybe TRBD1 (5 bases). Trimming took off 0 bases at V and 1 base at J, with 9 bases between the two ends. The CDR3 consists of 15 residues. Germline loops: CDR1 SGDLS, CDR2 YYNGEE. CDR3 nucleotides: TGTGCCAGCAGCGTAGGCAGGGCGGGCACAGATACGCAGTATTTT. Its protein is CASSVGRAGTDTQYF.

This clone was seen a handful of times. The rearrangement uses TRBV6-1 and TRBJ2-7; the D is unclear. CDR1 is MNHNS and CDR2 is SASEGT in the germline V gene. CDR3 length: 10 residues. V shed 7 bases and J shed 3 bases, with 4 bases lying between them. CDR3 sequence: CASNHYEQYF. In nucleotides, the CDR3 is TGTGCCAGCAATCACTACGAGCAGTACTTC.

J is TRBJ1-2 and V is TRBV14; D unresolved. V lost 4 bases to trimming and J lost 4 bases, with 13 bases between them. The CDR3 consists of 14 residues. Germline V gives CDR1 SGHDN, CDR2 FVKESK. CDR3 sequence reads: CASSPRQAVYGYTF. As DNA, the CDR3 is TGTGCCAGCAGCCCCCGGCAGGCCGTCTATGGCTACACCTTC.

The rearrangement joins TRBV30 to TRBJ2-1, with TRBD2 identical over 9 bases. Per germline, CDR1 GTSNPN and CDR2 SVGIG (reference sequence). This CDR3 spans 13 amino acids. The V and J ends lost 1 base and 7 bases, in that order; junction bases with no gene match: 2. The CDR3 spells CAWSGLAGNEQFF. The CDR3 bases are TGTGCCTGGAGTGGGCTAGCGGGAAATGAGCAGTTCTTC. Based on the CDR3 plus reference TRBV30 and TRBJ2-1, the full variable domain is SQTIHQWPATLVQPVGSPLSLECTVEGTSNPNLYWYRQAAGRGLQLLFYSVGIGQISSEVPQNLSASRPQDRQFILSSKKLLLSDSGFYLCAWSGLAGNEQFFGPGTRLTVL.

The chain has TRBV7-8 and TRBJ2-2; 8 nucleotides align to TRBD2. With V trimmed by 2 bases and J by 1 base, 12 bases remained unmatched. The CDR3 has 19 residues. Germline V CDR1 and CDR2: SGHVS, FQNEAQ. The DNA of the CDR3 is TGTGCCAGCAGCTTAATTCCTACCTCCGGGAGGGGGAACACCGGGGAGCTGTTTTTT. Amino acids: CASSLIPTSGRGNTGELFF.

This clone showed up just a few times. The rearrangement uses TRBV5-1 and TRBJ1-2; 7 bases align to TRBD1. Trimming took 4 bases from V and 8 from J; bases not matched to a gene: 14. Germline assignment: CDR1 SGHRS and CDR2 YFSETQ. The CDR3 totals 15 residues. CDR3 DNA: TGCGCCAGCAGCCAAAGTATAGAGACAGGGAAGGGCTACACCTTC. Its protein product is CASSQSIETGKGYTF.